This T cell receptor (beta chain) is drawn from a study of regulatory T cells in long-lasting Graves disease. CDR3 length: 15 residues. Trimming removed 2 bases from V and 2 bases from J, with 11 bases in between. The germline gives CDR1 SGHTA, CDR2 FQGTGA. Described time point: newly diagnosed GD, antithyroid drugs for less than 3 months. PBMCs provided the RNA from which the TCR library was made. The table lists this clonotype with many counts. Arm-PCR with iRepertoire HTBI primers amplified the CDR3 regions for these TCR beta libraries. Each CDR3 protein gets one entry after TCRdb re-called the multiplex PCR reads with MiXCR. Counted here are 400,000 to 500,000 distinct CDR3 sequences, 12% to 15% occurring once; the ten biggest clones make up 17%. The sample also formed part of further work on T cells in Graves' hyperthyroidism and ophthalmopathy.

The chain combines TRBV7-3 with TRBJ2-3, with D tentatively TRBD2 (5 bases). The sequenced sample was peripheral blood mononuclear cells (PBMCs), obtained at new diagnosis, from a patient treated with antithyroid drugs. The receptor was isolated from a woman aged 50 to 60 with Graves disease. The CDR3 loop is CASSLVANPTDTQYF. Written as DNA, the CDR3 is TGTGCCAGCAGCTTAGTAGCGAACCCCACAGATACGCAGTATTTT.